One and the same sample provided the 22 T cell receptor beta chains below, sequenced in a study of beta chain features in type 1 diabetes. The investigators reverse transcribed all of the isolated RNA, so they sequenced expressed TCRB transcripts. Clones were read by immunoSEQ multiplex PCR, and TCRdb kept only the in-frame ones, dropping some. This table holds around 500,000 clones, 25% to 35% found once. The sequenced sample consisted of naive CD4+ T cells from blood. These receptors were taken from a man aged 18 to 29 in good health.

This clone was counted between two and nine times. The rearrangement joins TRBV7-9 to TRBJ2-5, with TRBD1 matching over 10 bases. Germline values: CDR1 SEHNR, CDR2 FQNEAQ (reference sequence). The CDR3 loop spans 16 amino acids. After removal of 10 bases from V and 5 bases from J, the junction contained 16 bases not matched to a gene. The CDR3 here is CAKSLGTGDPGETQYF. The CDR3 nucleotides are TGTGCCAAATCCTTGGGGACAGGGGACCCTGGGGAGACCCAGTACTTC. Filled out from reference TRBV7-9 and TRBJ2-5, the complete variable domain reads DTGVSQNPRHKITKRGQNVTFRCDPISEHNRLYWYRQTLGQGPEFLTYFQNEAQLEKSRLLSDRFSAERPKGSFSTLEIQRTEQGDSAMYLCAKSLGTGDPGETQYFGPGTRLLVL.

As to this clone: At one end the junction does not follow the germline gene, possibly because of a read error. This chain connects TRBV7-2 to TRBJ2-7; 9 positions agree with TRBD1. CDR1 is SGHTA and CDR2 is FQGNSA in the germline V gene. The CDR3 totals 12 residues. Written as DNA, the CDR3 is TGTGCCAGCAGCTTGGACAGGGGCCGGTGTGTCTTC. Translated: CASSLDRGRCVF. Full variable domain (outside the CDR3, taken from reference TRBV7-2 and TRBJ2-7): GAGVSQSPSNKVTEKGKDVELRCDPISGHTALYWYRQSLGQGLEFLIYFQGNSAPDKSGLPSDRFSAERTGGSVSTLTIQRTQQEDSAVYLCASSLDRGRCVFGPGTRLTVT.

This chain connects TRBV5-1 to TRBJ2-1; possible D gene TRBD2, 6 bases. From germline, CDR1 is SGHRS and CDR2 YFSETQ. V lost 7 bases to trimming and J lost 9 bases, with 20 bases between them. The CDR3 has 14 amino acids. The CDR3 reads CASFGGPWIVEQFF. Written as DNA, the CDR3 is TGCGCCAGCTTTGGAGGGCCTTGGATCGTTGAGCAGTTCTTC. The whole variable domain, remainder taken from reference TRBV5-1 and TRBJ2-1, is KAGVTQTPRYLIKTRGQQVTLSCSPISGHRSVSWYQQTPGQGLQFLFEYFSETQRNKGNFPGRFSGRQFSNSRSEMNVSTLELGDSALYLCASFGGPWIVEQFFGPGTRLTVL.

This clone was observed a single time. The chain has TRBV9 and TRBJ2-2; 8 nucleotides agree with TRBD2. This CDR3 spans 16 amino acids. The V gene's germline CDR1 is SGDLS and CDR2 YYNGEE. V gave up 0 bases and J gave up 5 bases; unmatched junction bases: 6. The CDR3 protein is CASSVVGTSQTGELFF. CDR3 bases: TGTGCCAGCAGCGTAGTGGGGACTAGTCAGACCGGGGAGCTGTTTTTT.

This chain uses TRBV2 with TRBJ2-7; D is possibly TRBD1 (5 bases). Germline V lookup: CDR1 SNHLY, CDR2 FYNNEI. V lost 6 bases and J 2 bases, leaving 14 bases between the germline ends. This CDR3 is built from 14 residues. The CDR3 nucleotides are TGTGCCAGCAGGAATCAGGGCCGAACCTACGAGCAGTACTTC. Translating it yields CASRNQGRTYEQYF.

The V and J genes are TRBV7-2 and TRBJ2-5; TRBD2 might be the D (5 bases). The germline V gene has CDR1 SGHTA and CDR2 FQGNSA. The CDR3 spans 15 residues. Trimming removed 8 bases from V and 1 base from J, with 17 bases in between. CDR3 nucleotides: TGTGCCAGCCTTGAATGGCGAGGGCCCCAAGAGACCCAGTACTTC. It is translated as CASLEWRGPQETQYF.

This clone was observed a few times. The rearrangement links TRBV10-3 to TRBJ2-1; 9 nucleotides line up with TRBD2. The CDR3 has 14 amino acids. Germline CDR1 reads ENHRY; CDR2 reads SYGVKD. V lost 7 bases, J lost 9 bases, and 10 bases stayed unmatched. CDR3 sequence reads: CAITGSGGRGEQFF. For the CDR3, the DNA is TGTGCCATCACTGGAAGCGGGGGGCGGGGTGAGCAGTTCTTC.

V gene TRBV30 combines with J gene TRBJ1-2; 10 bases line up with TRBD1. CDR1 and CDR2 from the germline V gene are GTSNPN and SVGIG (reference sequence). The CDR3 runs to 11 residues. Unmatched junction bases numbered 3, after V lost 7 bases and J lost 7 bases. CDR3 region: CASGTGVGYTF. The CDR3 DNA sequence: TGTGCCTCGGGGACAGGGGTTGGCTACACCTTC.

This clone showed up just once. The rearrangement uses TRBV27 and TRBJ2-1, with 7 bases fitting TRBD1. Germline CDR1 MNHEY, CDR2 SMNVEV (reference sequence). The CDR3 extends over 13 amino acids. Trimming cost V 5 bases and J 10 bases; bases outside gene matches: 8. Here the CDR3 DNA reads TGTGCCAGCAGTCGACCGGACAGGACCGAGCAGTTCTTC. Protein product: CASSRPDRTEQFF.

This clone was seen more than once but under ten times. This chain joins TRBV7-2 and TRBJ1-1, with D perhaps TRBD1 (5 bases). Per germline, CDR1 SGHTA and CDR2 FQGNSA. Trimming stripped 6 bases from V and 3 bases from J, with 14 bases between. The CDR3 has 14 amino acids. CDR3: CASRLRLGDTEAFF. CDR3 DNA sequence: TGTGCCAGCAGGCTAAGGCTGGGGGACACTGAAGCTTTCTTT.

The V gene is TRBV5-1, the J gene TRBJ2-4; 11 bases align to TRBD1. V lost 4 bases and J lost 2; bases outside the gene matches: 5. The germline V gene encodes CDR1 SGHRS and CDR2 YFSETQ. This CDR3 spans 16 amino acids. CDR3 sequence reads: CASSTGQGATKNIQYF. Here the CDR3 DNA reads TGCGCCAGCAGCACCGGACAGGGGGCGACCAAAAACATTCAGTACTTC. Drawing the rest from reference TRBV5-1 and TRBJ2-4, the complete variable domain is KAGVTQTPRYLIKTRGQQVTLSCSPISGHRSVSWYQQTPGQGLQFLFEYFSETQRNKGNFPGRFSGRQFSNSRSEMNVSTLELGDSALYLCASSTGQGATKNIQYFGAGTRLSVL.

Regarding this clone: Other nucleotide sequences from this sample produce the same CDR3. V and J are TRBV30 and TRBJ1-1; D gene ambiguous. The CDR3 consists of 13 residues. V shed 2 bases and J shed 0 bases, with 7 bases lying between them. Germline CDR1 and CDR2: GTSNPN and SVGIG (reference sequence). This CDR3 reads CAWSLRLNTEAFF. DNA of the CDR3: TGTGCCTGGAGTCTACGACTGAACACTGAAGCTTTCTTT.

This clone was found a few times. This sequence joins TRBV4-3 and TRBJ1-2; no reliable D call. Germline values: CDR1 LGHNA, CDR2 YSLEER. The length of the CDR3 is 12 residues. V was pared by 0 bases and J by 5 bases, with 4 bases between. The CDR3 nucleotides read TGCGCCAGCAGCCAAGATAGTTATGGCTACACCTTC. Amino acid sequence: CASSQDSYGYTF.

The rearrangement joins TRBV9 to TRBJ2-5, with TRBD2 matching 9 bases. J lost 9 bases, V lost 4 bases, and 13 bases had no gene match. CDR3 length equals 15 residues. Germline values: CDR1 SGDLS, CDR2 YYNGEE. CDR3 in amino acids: CASSPAGGREGAQYF. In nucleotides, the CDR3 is TGTGCCAGCAGCCCAGCGGGAGGACGGGAAGGTGCCCAGTACTTC.

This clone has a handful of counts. In DNA form, the CDR3 reads TGTGCCAGCAGCCAGACTAGCTTCGACTCCTACAATGAGCAGTTCTTC. It yields the protein CASSQTSFDSYNEQFF. The genes are TRBV7-9 and TRBJ2-1; TRBD2 matches at 7 bases. The CDR3 consists of 16 residues. After removal of 5 bases from V and 0 bases from J, the junction contained 7 bases not matched to a gene. Germline V gene sequence: CDR1 SEHNR, CDR2 FQNEAQ (reference sequence).

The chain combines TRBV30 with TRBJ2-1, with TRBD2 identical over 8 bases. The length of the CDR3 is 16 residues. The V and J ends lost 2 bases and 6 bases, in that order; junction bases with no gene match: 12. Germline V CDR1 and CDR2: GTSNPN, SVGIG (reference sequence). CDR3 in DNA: TGTGCCTGGAGTCGGATCTTAGCGGGAATGATCAATGAGCAGTTCTTC. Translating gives CAWSRILAGMINEQFF.

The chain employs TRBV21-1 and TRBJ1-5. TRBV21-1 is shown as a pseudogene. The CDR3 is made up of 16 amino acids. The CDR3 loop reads CASSKPGGWGNQPQHF. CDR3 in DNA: TGTGCCAGCAGCAAACCGGGGGGATGGGGCAATCAGCCCCAGCATTTT.

This CDR3 is CASSATESTDTQYF. The CDR3 DNA is TGCGCCAGCAGCGCGACTGAAAGCACAGATACGCAGTATTTT. This rearrangement joins TRBV5-1 to TRBJ2-3; no reliable D call. V was shortened by 4 bases and J by 0 bases, with 9 bases between the two germline ends. This CDR3 region has 14 residues. Germline assignment: CDR1 SGHRS and CDR2 YFSETQ.

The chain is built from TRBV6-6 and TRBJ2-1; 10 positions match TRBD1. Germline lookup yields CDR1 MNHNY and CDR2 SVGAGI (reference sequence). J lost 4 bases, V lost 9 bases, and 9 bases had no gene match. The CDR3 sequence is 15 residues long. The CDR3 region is CASASGTGDYNEQFF. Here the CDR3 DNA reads TGTGCCAGTGCTTCCGGGACAGGGGATTACAATGAGCAGTTCTTC.

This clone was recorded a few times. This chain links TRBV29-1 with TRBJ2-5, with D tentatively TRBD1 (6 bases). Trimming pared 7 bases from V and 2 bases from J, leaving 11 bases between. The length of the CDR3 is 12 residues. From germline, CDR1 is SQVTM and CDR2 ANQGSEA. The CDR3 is CSGKTGQETQYF. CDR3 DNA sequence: TGCAGCGGAAAAACAGGGCAAGAGACCCAGTACTTC.

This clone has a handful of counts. DNA for the CDR3: TGTGCCAGCAGCGATCAACTTAATGAAAAACTGTTTTTT. This gives the protein CASSDQLNEKLFF. The chain employs TRBV9 and TRBJ1-4; D gene unclear. Germline-derived CDR1 and CDR2 are SGDLS and YYNGEE. The CDR3 has 13 amino acids. The V gene lost 3 bases and the J gene lost 4 bases, with 7 bases spanning the gap.

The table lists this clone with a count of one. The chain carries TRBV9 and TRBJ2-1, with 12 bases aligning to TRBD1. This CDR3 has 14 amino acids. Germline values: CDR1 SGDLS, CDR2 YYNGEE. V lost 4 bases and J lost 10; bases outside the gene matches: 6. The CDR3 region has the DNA TGTGCCAGCAGCCCCGGGACAGGGGGCGGCGAGCAGTTCTTC. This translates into CASSPGTGGGEQFF.